The clone carrying this T cell receptor beta chain was detected a few times. Its antigen remains unknown. This sample is part of a study of T cell repertoires in cytomegalovirus infection. Study-level background: Recently identified HLA-C-restricted CMV epitopes and well-studied HLA-B-restricted CMV epitopes were used by the study. Signatures in public TCR beta sequences pointed to both CMV infection and matching HLA type.

Regarding the study as a whole: Cumulative public TCR beta family frequency identified CMV carriers with the relevant HLA. CMV-specific TCR beta clonotypes restricted by HLA-C dominated the ex vivo response.

TCRdb re-analysed the reads in MiXCR, keeping a single row per CDR3 protein. The sample lists approximately 110,000 distinct CDR3 sequences; roughly 30% were seen once. Looked up from germline, CDR1 is LNHDA and CDR2 is SQIVND (reference sequence). J was trimmed by 0 bases and V by 5 bases; bases with no gene match: 4. This CDR3 contains 14 residues. The genes are TRBV19 and TRBJ2-7; 7 bases map to TRBD1. Sequenced material: CD8+ T cells from cultured PBMCs, taken from culture after CMV antigen stimulation. This receptor was obtained from a human donor in good health (CMV status not recorded). Some clones in this sample may be carry-over from other donors' samples. Here the CDR3 DNA reads TGTGCCAGTAGTCGCCGGGACAGCTCCTACGAGCAGTACTTC. Translation gives CASSRRDSSYEQYF.